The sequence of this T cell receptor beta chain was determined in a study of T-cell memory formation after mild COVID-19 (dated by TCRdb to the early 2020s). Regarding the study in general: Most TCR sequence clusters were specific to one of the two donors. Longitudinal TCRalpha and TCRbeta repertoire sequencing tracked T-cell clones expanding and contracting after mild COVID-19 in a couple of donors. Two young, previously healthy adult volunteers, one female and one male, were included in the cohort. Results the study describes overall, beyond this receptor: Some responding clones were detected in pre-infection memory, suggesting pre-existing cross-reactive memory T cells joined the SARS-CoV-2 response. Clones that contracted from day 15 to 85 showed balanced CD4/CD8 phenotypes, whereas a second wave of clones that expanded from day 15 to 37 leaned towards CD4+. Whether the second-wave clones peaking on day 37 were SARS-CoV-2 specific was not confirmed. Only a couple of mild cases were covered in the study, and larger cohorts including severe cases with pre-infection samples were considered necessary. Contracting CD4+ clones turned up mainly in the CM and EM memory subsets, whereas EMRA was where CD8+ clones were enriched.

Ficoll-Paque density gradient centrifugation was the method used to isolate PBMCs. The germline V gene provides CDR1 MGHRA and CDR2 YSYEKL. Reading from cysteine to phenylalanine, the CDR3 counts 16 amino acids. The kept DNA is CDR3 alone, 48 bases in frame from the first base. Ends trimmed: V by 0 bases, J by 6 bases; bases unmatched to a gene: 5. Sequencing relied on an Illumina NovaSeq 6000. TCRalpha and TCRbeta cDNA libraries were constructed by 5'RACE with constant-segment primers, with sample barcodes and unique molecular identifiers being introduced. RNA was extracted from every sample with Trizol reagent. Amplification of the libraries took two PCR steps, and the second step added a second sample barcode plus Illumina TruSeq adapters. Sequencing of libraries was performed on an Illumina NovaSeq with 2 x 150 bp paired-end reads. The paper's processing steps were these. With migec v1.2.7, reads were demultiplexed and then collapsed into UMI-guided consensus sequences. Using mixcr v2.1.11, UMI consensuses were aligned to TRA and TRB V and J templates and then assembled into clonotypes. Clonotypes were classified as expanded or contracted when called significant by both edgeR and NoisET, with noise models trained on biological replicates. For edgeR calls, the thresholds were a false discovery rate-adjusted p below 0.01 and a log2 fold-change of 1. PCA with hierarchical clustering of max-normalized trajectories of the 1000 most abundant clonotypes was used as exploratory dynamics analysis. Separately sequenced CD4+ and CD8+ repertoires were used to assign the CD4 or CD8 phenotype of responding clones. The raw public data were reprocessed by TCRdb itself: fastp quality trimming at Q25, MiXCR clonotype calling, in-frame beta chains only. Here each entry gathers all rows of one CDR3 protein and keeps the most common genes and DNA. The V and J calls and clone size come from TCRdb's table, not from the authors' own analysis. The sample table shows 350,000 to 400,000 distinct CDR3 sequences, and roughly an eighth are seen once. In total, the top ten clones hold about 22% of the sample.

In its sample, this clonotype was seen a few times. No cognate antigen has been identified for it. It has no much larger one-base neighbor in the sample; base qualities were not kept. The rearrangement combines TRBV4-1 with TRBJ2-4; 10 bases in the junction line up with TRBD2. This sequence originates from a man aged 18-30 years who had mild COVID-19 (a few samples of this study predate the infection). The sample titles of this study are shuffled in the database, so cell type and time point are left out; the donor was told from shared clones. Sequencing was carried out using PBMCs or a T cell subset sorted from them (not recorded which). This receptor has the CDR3 CASSQEVAGGSNIQYF. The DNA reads TGCGCCAGCAGCCAAGAGGTAGCGGGGGGTTCAAACATTCAGTACTTC.